What follows are 28 T cell receptor beta chains derived from one specimen sequenced in a study of shared clonotypes between healthy human individuals. Here immunoSEQ multiplex PCR was the method, and the copy in TCRdb shows in-frame clones only, minus some. The sample lists about 610,000 clones; around 96% were seen once. The naive CD8 fraction comprised CD45RO-negative cells positively selected for CCR7 and excluded terminally differentiated effector memory CD45RA+ cells. Sequencing was performed on naive CD8+ T cells sorted from blood. The source of these receptors is a woman in her thirties in good health.

This clone was recorded once. The rearrangement joins TRBV11-2 to TRBJ2-1, with D tentatively TRBD1 (6 bases). The CDR3 has 17 amino acids. Trimming removed 2 bases at V and 3 bases at J, with 17 bases between. From germline, CDR1 is SGHAT and CDR2 FQNNGV. The CDR3 nucleotides read TGTGCCAGCAGCTTATCGGAAGGGGGACCGAACTACAATGAGCAGTTCTTC. Translating it yields CASSLSEGGPNYNEQFF.

The V and J genes are TRBV27 and TRBJ2-7; no clear D. The CDR3 is 14 amino acids. Germline-derived CDR1 and CDR2 are MNHEY and SMNVEV (reference sequence). The V end was cut by 1 base, the J end by 2 bases, with 9 bases between. The CDR3 here is CASSLFLGPYEQYF. DNA for the CDR3: TGTGCCAGCAGTTTATTTCTCGGGCCCTACGAGCAGTACTTC.

The chain employs TRBV7-9 and TRBJ1-4; D not resolved. CDR1 is SEHNR, CDR2 FQNEAQ, per germline (reference sequence). Trimming removed 5 bases at V and 8 bases at J, with 15 bases between. CDR3 length equals 14 residues. The CDR3 region is CASSPTSGVEKLFF. The CDR3, as DNA: TGTGCCAGCAGCCCTACCTCGGGTGTCGAAAAACTGTTTTTT.

To note about this clone: A junction end diverges from the germline sequence, so it may reflect a read error. The chain couples TRBV29-1 to TRBJ1-2, with a weak D call TRBD1 (5 bases). This CDR3 region has 13 residues. CDR1 and CDR2 from the germline V gene are SQVTM and ANQGSEA. The CDR3, as DNA: TGCAGCGTTCAAGACGATTCGGGGGATGGCTACACCTTC. Amino acids: CSVQDDSGDGYTF.

The chain links TRBV30 to TRBJ2-5; possibly TRBD2 for D (7 bases). With the DNA end fitting TRBJ2-7 better, the J assignment may be wrong. In germline, CDR1 is GTSNPN, CDR2 SVGIG (reference sequence). The CDR3 length is 16 residues. CDR3 loop: CAWSVMGGQGLHEQYF. CDR3 coding DNA: TGTGCCTGGAGTGTAATGGGAGGGCAGGGGCTCCACGAGCAGTACTTC.

This sequence joins TRBV2 and TRBJ2-1; 11 nucleotides align to TRBD2. From germline, CDR1 is SNHLY and CDR2 FYNNEI. This CDR3 is 17 amino acids long. The trim removed 3 bases at V and 1 base at J, leaving 5 bases unmatched. The CDR3 sequence: CASSDRLAGGSYNEQFF. The CDR3 region has the DNA TGTGCCAGCAGTGATCGGCTAGCGGGAGGATCCTACAATGAGCAGTTCTTC.

This clone was observed once. The rearrangement links TRBV25-1 to TRBJ2-1; D may be TRBD2 (6 bases). Per the germline V gene, CDR1 is MGHDK and CDR2 is SYGVNS. This CDR3 is 16 amino acids long. V shed 5 bases and J shed 4 bases, with 18 bases lying between them. CDR3 in DNA: TGTGCCAGCAGTAAGGAGGGCCGGAGTGGATACAATGAGCAGTTCTTC. It codes for CASSKEGRSGYNEQFF.

The chain couples TRBV7-9 to TRBJ2-1; 10 bases line up with TRBD2. J gave up 6 bases and V 6 bases, and 8 bases lay outside the gene matches. The CDR3 runs to 15 residues. Germline loops: CDR1 SEHNR, CDR2 FQNEAQ (reference sequence). The CDR3 DNA reads TGTGCCAGCAGTTCTAGCGGGAGTGCCCCCAATGAGCAGTTCTTC. It yields the protein CASSSSGSAPNEQFF.

The chain links TRBV6-1 to TRBJ1-3; the D is unclear. Trimming shortened V by 8 bases and J by 2 bases, and 1 base separated the two germline ends. Germline-derived CDR1 and CDR2 are MNHNS and SASEGT. The CDR3 totals 10 residues. This CDR3 reads CASAGNTIYF. CDR3 sequence (DNA): TGTGCCAGCGCTGGAAACACCATATATTTT.

This chain connects TRBV11-2 to TRBJ1-5, with D perhaps matching TRBD1 (5 bases). V lost 5 bases and J lost 2, with 13 bases in between. The CDR3 extends over 15 amino acids. Per the germline V gene, CDR1 is SGHAT and CDR2 is FQNNGV. This CDR3 is CASSTGRFRNQPQHF. CDR3 DNA: TGTGCCAGCAGCACAGGTCGTTTCCGCAATCAGCCCCAGCATTTT.

The J gene is TRBJ1-2, the V gene TRBV27; possible D gene TRBD1, 5 bases. The CDR3 loop spans 14 amino acids. From germline, CDR1 is MNHEY and CDR2 SMNVEV (reference sequence). With 3 bases removed from V and 7 bases from J, the gap between germline ends came to 15 bases. CDR3 sequence (DNA): TGTGCCAGCAGTTTGGGCGGGGCAGGCGGTGGCTACACCTTC. Its translation is CASSLGGAGGGYTF.

Here the CDR3 DNA reads TGTGCCAGCACCCCTACCGCCGGGACAACTTATGGCTACACCTTC. Translated: CASTPTAGTTYGYTF. The chain links TRBV28 to TRBJ1-2; tentatively, D is TRBD1 (6 bases). This CDR3 has 15 amino acids. The germline V and J ends were trimmed by 7 bases and 5 bases, with 20 bases remaining between them. Germline-derived CDR1 and CDR2 are MDHEN and SYDVKM.

The J gene is TRBJ1-2, the V gene TRBV9; 10 nucleotides align to TRBD1. J was trimmed by 8 bases and V by 3 bases; bases with no gene match: 4. This CDR3 has 13 residues. Germline V gene data show CDR1 as SGDLS and CDR2 as YYNGEE. The CDR3 region is CASSGTGGEGYTF. As DNA, the CDR3 is TGTGCCAGCAGCGGGACAGGGGGAGAGGGCTACACCTTC.

The chain recombines TRBV19 with TRBJ2-1, with 7 bases fitting TRBD2. The V gene's germline CDR1 is LNHDA and CDR2 SQIVND (reference sequence). Trimming removed 0 bases from V and 0 bases from J; junction bases left unmatched: 8. This CDR3 spans 18 amino acids. This chain's CDR3 is CASSIEPASGISYNEQFF. The CDR3 DNA follows: TGTGCCAGTAGTATAGAACCTGCTAGCGGCATCTCCTACAATGAGCAGTTCTTC.

The chain carries TRBV13 and TRBJ2-7, with TRBD2 identical over 7 bases. CDR1 is PRHDT, CDR2 FYEKMQ, per germline (reference sequence). The CDR3 covers 14 residues. Trimming removed 4 bases from V and 5 bases from J; junction bases left unmatched: 8. CDR3 amino acids: CASSSLERGDEQYF. The CDR3 coding sequence is TGTGCCAGCAGCTCGTTAGAACGGGGGGACGAGCAGTACTTC.

This chain links TRBV13 with TRBJ2-3; 10 nucleotides agree with TRBD2. J gave up 2 bases and V 5 bases, and 1 base lay outside the gene matches. The CDR3 runs 14 residues. CDR1 and CDR2 from the germline V gene are PRHDT and FYEKMQ (reference sequence). The CDR3 DNA is TGTGCCAGCAGCACTAGCGGGGCCACAGATACGCAGTATTTT. It yields the protein CASSTSGATDTQYF. The whole variable domain, remainder taken from reference TRBV13 and TRBJ2-3, is AAGVIQSPRHLIKEKRETATLKCYPIPRHDTVYWYQQGPGQDPQFLISFYEKMQSDKGSIPDRFSAQQFSDYHSELNMSSLELGDSALYFCASSTSGATDTQYFGPGTRLTVL.

The chain links TRBV2 to TRBJ2-3; TRBD2 matches 9 bases. The CDR3 covers 14 residues. V trimming: 4 bases; J trimming: 2 bases; junction bases outside the gene matches: 1. Per the germline V gene, CDR1 is SNHLY and CDR2 is FYNNEI. The CDR3 sequence: CASSGLAVTDTQYF. The CDR3 DNA is TGTGCCAGCAGTGGACTAGCGGTCACAGATACGCAGTATTTT.

The chain has TRBV5-4 and TRBJ2-1, with 12 bases matching TRBD2. The CDR3 runs to 14 residues. Germline CDR1 is SGHNT and CDR2 is YYREEE (reference sequence). The V gene end was trimmed by 4 bases and the J gene end by 6 bases; junction bases not matched to a gene: 2. In DNA, the CDR3 is TGTGCCAGCAGCCTAGCGGGAGGGCCCAATGAGCAGTTCTTC. Amino acid sequence: CASSLAGGPNEQFF.

The chain links TRBV5-5 to TRBJ2-1, with 10 bases identical to TRBD2. The CDR3 has 17 residues. Trimming removed 3 bases from V and 8 bases from J; junction bases left unmatched: 14. CDR1 SGHKS and CDR2 YYEKEE come from the germline V gene (reference sequence). This chain's CDR3 is CASSSKSGLAVWDEQFF. CDR3 sequence (DNA): TGTGCCAGCAGCTCTAAGTCAGGACTAGCGGTGTGGGATGAGCAGTTCTTC.

The chain uses TRBV6-5 and TRBJ2-5; 8 bases map to TRBD1. TRBJ2-7 matches the DNA end more closely, so the J call is doubtful. The CDR3 is 16 amino acids. CDR1 and CDR2 (germline): MNHEY, SVGAGI. CDR3: CASSSSLDREDYEQYF. In nucleotides, the CDR3 is TGTGCCAGCAGTTCCTCCTTGGACAGGGAGGATTACGAGCAGTACTTC.

J is TRBJ2-1 and V is TRBV5-1; 9 bases are a match to TRBD1. The ends lost 4 bases at V and 8 bases at J; junction bases unmatched: 13. The germline V gene encodes CDR1 SGHRS and CDR2 YFSETQ. The CDR3 spans 16 residues. The CDR3 loop reads CASSPTLAGTGYEQFF. The CDR3 region has the DNA TGCGCCAGCAGCCCCACCTTAGCCGGGACAGGGTATGAGCAGTTCTTC.

The V call is TRBV28, the J call TRBJ2-7; weak D call: TRBD1 (6 bases). The CDR3 is 15 residues long. Trimming removed 5 bases at V and 3 bases at J, with 17 bases between. CDR1 and CDR2 from the germline V gene are MDHEN and SYDVKM. CDR3 coding DNA: TGTGCCAGCAGTCTGGGACACGGGGCGGTCTACGAGCAGTACTTC. Protein sequence: CASSLGHGAVYEQYF.

The rearrangement links TRBV27 to TRBJ2-5; TRBD2 matches at 9 bases. TRBJ2-7 explains the end of the DNA better; the J call may be wrong. The CDR3 runs to 16 residues. Germline V gene data show CDR1 as MNHEY and CDR2 as SMNVEV (reference sequence). The CDR3 DNA is TGTGCCAGCAGTCCATCTAGCGGGGAGATGGATTACGAGCAGTACTTC. This sequence encodes CASSPSSGEMDYEQYF.

The chain couples TRBV5-4 to TRBJ1-1; 8 bases map to TRBD1. Losses at the gene ends were 5 bases for V and 5 bases for J; bases not matched to a gene: 11. This CDR3 is 15 amino acids long. Germline V lookup: CDR1 SGHNT, CDR2 YYREEE (reference sequence). The CDR3 here is CASSLDRDLGTEAFF. The CDR3, as DNA: TGTGCCAGCAGTCTGGACAGGGACCTAGGGACTGAAGCTTTCTTT. Complete variable domain (other parts from reference TRBV5-4 and TRBJ1-1): ETGVTQSPTHLIKTRGQQVTLRCSSQSGHNTVSWYQQALGQGPQFIFQYYREEENGRGNFPPRFSGLQFPNYSSELNVNALELDDSALYLCASSLDRDLGTEAFFGQGTRLTVV.

This rearrangement joins TRBV5-6 to TRBJ2-2, with 12 bases aligning to TRBD2. The CDR3 totals 18 residues. V lost 5 bases, J lost 1 base, and 9 bases stayed unmatched. The germline V gene has CDR1 SGHDT and CDR2 YYEEEE. In nucleotides, the CDR3 is TGTGCCAGCAGAGTGACTAGCGGGGGTCGAAGGAACACCGGGGAGCTGTTTTTT. Protein: CASRVTSGGRRNTGELFF.

The chain recombines TRBV30 with TRBJ2-3, with 12 bases matching TRBD2. V lost 4 bases and J lost 2; bases outside the gene matches: 4. Germline loops: CDR1 GTSNPN, CDR2 SVGIG (reference sequence). The CDR3 totals 15 residues. The CDR3 spells CAWNLAGGNTDTQYF. CDR3 nucleotides: TGTGCCTGGAACCTAGCGGGAGGGAACACAGATACGCAGTATTTT. The complete variable domain, with remaining parts taken from reference TRBV30 and TRBJ2-3, reads SQTIHQWPATLVQPVGSPLSLECTVEGTSNPNLYWYRQAAGRGLQLLFYSVGIGQISSEVPQNLSASRPQDRQFILSSKKLLLSDSGFYLCAWNLAGGNTDTQYFGPGTRLTVL.

This clone appeared once. The chain uses TRBV6-1 and TRBJ2-7; D not certain. The CDR3 contains 11 residues. Trimming left V 11 bases short and J 4 bases short, with 12 bases between. CDR1 is MNHNS and CDR2 is SASEGT in the germline V gene. For the CDR3, the DNA is TGTGCCTCCCAACCTGTTTACGAGCAGTACTTC. This gives the protein CASQPVYEQYF.

The gene calls are TRBV19 and TRBJ2-3; D gene unclear. The CDR3 is made up of 14 amino acids. In germline, CDR1 is LNHDA, CDR2 SQIVND (reference sequence). V was trimmed by 3 bases and J by 0 bases, leaving 7 bases between them. The CDR3 sequence: CASSIVHSTDTQYF. CDR3 bases: TGTGCCAGTAGTATCGTTCACAGCACAGATACGCAGTATTTT.